This T cell receptor (beta chain) originates from a study of molecular identifiers for immune sequencing clone quantification. Findings and limits, study-wide: Naive cells had under 1% of molecules in clones above 20 RNA copies, effectors over 98%.

TCRdb reanalysed the PCR reads using MiXCR and keeps one entry per CDR3 protein. The repertoire holds some 89,000 distinct CDR3 sequences, approximately 24% seen once, with 0.94% in the top ten. Worth noting for this clonotype: The antigen is not known. One base away lies a much larger clone, so this may be a sequencing read error.

Sorted cell numbers of about 20,000 to 1,000,000, with 10%, 30% or 50% RNA, served as input for naive CD8 libraries. For naive CD8 T cells, sorting used the CD8+CD4-CCR7+CD45RA+ phenotype. Germline CDR1 and CDR2: SQVTM and ANQGSEA. This CDR3 spans 14 amino acids. V lost 4 bases, J lost 6 bases, and 16 bases lay in between. Material for sequencing was naive CD8+ T cells from blood, with Jurkat cell RNA spiked in. As to subset: FACS-sorted CD8+CD4-CCR7+CD45RA+ naive T cells. The V and J genes are TRBV29-1 and TRBJ1-3; possibly TRBD1 for D (5 bases). The TCR sequence derives from a human donor in good health. Some libraries in this study had Jurkat cell RNA spiked in. In DNA form, the CDR3 reads TGCAGCGTTGGGGGCTGGGGAACTGAAAACACCATATATTTT. It encodes CSVGGWGTENTIYF.